Given below is one TCR beta chain in context. The CDR3 spans 12 residues. CDR1 is LNHNV and CDR2 is YYDKDF in the germline V gene (reference sequence). The ends were cut back, 3 bases at V and 10 bases at J, with 10 bases in the middle. This sample is part of a study of blood T cell repertoires in COVID-19. Across the whole study: Material from acute and convalescent COVID-19 was sourced from the United States, Italy and Spain. From T cells, B-cell-depleted T cells, or PBMCs came the material, which was cDNA or gDNA.

Clones were read by immunoSEQ multiplex PCR, and TCRdb kept only the in-frame ones, dropping some. The sample has around 260,000 clones; more than 75% are singletons. Sequencing was done on a sample of peripheral blood. The chain is built from TRBV15 and TRBJ1-5; D gene uncertain. The receptor comes from a man aged 40-49 years who had recovered from COVID-19. The CDR3 is CATSRGSEPQHF. CDR3 in DNA: TGTGCCACCAGCAGGGGCTCCGAACCCCAGCATTTT.